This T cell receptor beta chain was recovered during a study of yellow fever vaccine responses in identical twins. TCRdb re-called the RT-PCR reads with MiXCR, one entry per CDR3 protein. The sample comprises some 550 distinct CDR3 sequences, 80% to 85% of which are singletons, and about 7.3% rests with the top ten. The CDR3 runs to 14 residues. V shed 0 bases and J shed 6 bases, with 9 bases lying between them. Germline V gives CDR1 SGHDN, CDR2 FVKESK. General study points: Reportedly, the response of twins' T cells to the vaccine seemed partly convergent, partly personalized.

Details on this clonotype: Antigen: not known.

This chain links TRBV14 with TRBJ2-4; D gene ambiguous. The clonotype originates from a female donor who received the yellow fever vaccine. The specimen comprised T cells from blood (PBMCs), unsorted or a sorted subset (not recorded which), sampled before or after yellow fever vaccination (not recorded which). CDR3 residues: CASSQDWALNIQYF. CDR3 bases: TGTGCCAGCAGCCAAGATTGGGCCTTAAACATTCAGTACTTC.